What follows are 19 T cell receptor beta chains derived from one specimen sequenced in a study of early T cells in non-severe SARS-CoV-2 infection. TCRdb itself ran the 5' RACE reads through MiXCR, one entry per CDR3 protein. Of tens of thousands of distinct CDR3 sequences detected, approximately 12% appear once; the ten largest clones hold roughly 4.5%. Sequencing was done on a sample of whole blood. These receptors were collected from an adult who was a healthcare worker with PCR-confirmed SARS-CoV-2 infection or an uninfected control (not recorded which).

This clonotype was recorded a few times. V and J are TRBV12-5 and TRBJ1-1; TRBD1 agrees at 7 bases. CDR1 is LGHNT, CDR2 FRNRAP, per germline. CDR3 length: 16 amino acids. V shed 4 bases and J 0 bases; nucleotides not matched to a gene: 8. The CDR3 nucleotides read TGTGCTAGTGGTTCCACCCCCGACAGGGTGAACACTGAAGCTTTCTTT. This sequence encodes CASGSTPDRVNTEAFF.

The chain uses TRBV28 and TRBJ1-2; 9 bases are shared with TRBD1. The CDR3 has 18 amino acids. Germline V gives CDR1 MDHEN, CDR2 SYDVKM. Trimming cost V 6 bases and J 1 base; bases outside gene matches: 15. In nucleotides, the CDR3 is TGTGCCAGCAGGACAGTCGGGACAGGGCCTATCTATAACTATGGCTACACCTTC. It is translated as CASRTVGTGPIYNYGYTF.

The CDR3 DNA reads as TGCAGTGCGACCTGGACAGCTAACTATGGCTACACCTTC. Its protein product is CSATWTANYGYTF. The rearrangement uses TRBV20-1 and TRBJ1-2; D might be TRBD1 (6 bases). Germline-derived CDR1 and CDR2 are DFQATT and SNEGSKA (reference sequence). The CDR3 totals 13 residues. Trimming shortened V by 6 bases and J by 0 bases, and 11 bases separated the two germline ends.

This clonotype was detected only a few times. The rearrangement uses TRBV25-1 and TRBJ2-1; D call uncertain. The CDR3 covers 12 residues. Per germline, CDR1 MGHDK and CDR2 SYGVNS. Trimming shortened V by 2 bases and J by 9 bases, and 8 bases separated the two germline ends. Here the CDR3 reads CASSEGRGEQFF. The DNA of the CDR3 is TGTGCCAGCAGTGAAGGCCGCGGTGAGCAGTTCTTC.

In this sample, this clonotype turned up many times. The chain links TRBV12-3 or TRBV12-4 to TRBJ1-3; D uncertain. V was cut by 5 bases and J by 3 bases, with 5 bases left in between. The CDR3 loop spans 12 amino acids. The CDR3 region is CASSGDGNTIYF. The CDR3 bases are TGTGCCAGCAGTGGGGATGGAAACACCATATATTTT.

This clonotype was detected many times. CDR3 DNA sequence: TGTGCCAGCAGTTTACGGGCCGGACTAGCGGGAGGGCCGGACACCGGGGAGCTGTTTTTT. Protein: CASSLRAGLAGGPDTGELFF. The V gene is TRBV27, the J gene TRBJ2-2; TRBD2 agrees at 15 bases. Germline lookup yields CDR1 MNHEY and CDR2 SMNVEV (reference sequence). Unmatched junction bases numbered 10, after V lost 2 bases and J lost 3 bases. This CDR3 has 20 residues.

The chain has TRBV12-3 or TRBV12-4 and TRBJ2-5, with D tentatively TRBD1 (5 bases). V lost 6 bases and J lost 4, with 12 bases in between. The CDR3 consists of 13 residues. This chain's CDR3 is CASRPTGVETQYF. DNA for the CDR3: TGTGCCAGCAGACCTACAGGTGTAGAGACCCAGTACTTC.

This clonotype was observed many times. Sequence at one end of the junction differs from germline and may be a read error. This chain uses TRBV7-2 with TRBJ2-1; 11 nucleotides align to TRBD2. CDR3 size: 14 residues. The germline V gene has CDR1 SGHTA and CDR2 FQGNSA. This chain's CDR3 is CASNLAGGRNEQFF. For the CDR3, the DNA is TGTGCCAGCAACTTAGCGGGGGGGCGGAATGAGCAGTTCTTC.

This rearrangement joins TRBV28 to TRBJ2-5, with TRBD2 matching 8 bases. Trimming cost V 6 bases and J 3 bases; bases outside gene matches: 3. Germline V gene sequence: CDR1 MDHEN, CDR2 SYDVKM. The CDR3 sequence is 13 residues long. The CDR3 DNA reads TGTGCCAGCAGCCGGCGGGGGGAAGAGACCCAGTACTTC. Its protein product is CASSRRGEETQYF.

There are many counts of this clonotype. J is TRBJ1-5 and V is TRBV12-3 or TRBV12-4, with a weak D call TRBD1 (5 bases). Trimming pared 9 bases from V and 4 bases from J, leaving 16 bases between. This CDR3 region has 14 residues. CDR3 nucleotide sequence: TGTGCCAGGAGGGGAGTTTGGTGGAATCAGCCCCAGCATTTT. Its protein is CARRGVWWNQPQHF.

This clonotype was counted a few times. The chain uses TRBV7-2 and TRBJ1-2; D is perhaps TRBD1 (5 bases). Looked up from germline, CDR1 is SGHTA and CDR2 is FQGNSA. The CDR3 loop spans 14 amino acids. Trimming cost V 5 bases and J 6 bases, with 16 bases left between them. CDR3 sequence reads: CASSPMGGEDGYTF. DNA of the CDR3: TGTGCCAGCAGCCCCATGGGAGGGGAGGATGGCTACACCTTC.

The V and J genes are TRBV2 and TRBJ2-3, with no clear D. The ends were cut back, 2 bases at V and 5 bases at J, with 2 bases in the middle. The germline CDR1 and CDR2 sequences are SNHLY and FYNNEI. CDR3 size: 11 residues. CDR3: CASSELDTQYF. The CDR3 nucleotides are TGTGCCAGCAGTGAACTAGATACGCAGTATTTT.

This chain links TRBV19 with TRBJ1-5, with 7 bases identical to TRBD1. Trimming took 6 bases from V and 3 from J; bases not matched to a gene: 5. This CDR3 spans 14 amino acids. Germline assignment: CDR1 LNHDA and CDR2 SQIVND (reference sequence). This CDR3 reads CASSWGQINQPQHF. CDR3 in DNA: TGTGCCAGTAGCTGGGGACAGATCAATCAGCCCCAGCATTTT.

This clonotype was seen many times. V and J are TRBV6-2 or TRBV6-3 and TRBJ2-5; possibly TRBD2 for D (7 bases). The V gene lost 7 bases and the J gene lost 5 bases, with 17 bases spanning the gap. Germline lookup yields CDR1 MNHEY and CDR2 SVGEGT. CDR3 length: 14 amino acids. DNA of the CDR3: TGTGCCAGCACCCCTTGGGGGGGCGCGGAGACCCAGTACTTC. Translated, it gives CASTPWGGAETQYF.

The sample holds a few counts of this clonotype. The chain carries TRBV12-3 or TRBV12-4 and TRBJ2-7; D might be TRBD1 (6 bases). The ends were cut back, 5 bases at V and 0 bases at J, with 11 bases in the middle. The CDR3 spans 14 residues. This CDR3 is CASSQQGVSYEQYF. The CDR3 DNA reads TGTGCCAGCAGTCAACAGGGCGTCTCCTACGAGCAGTACTTC.

This clonotype was seen only a few times. The genes are TRBV11-2 and TRBJ2-2; D call uncertain. The CDR3 sequence is 15 residues long. Germline CDR1 SGHAT, CDR2 FQNNGV. V shed 2 bases and J shed 1 base, with 8 bases lying between them. Here the CDR3 DNA reads TGTGCCAGCAGCTTAAGCGTTGAGAACACCGGGGAGCTGTTTTTT. It specifies CASSLSVENTGELFF.

At least ten counts were recorded for this clonotype. The rearrangement uses TRBV30 and TRBJ2-3; D gene ambiguous. The V end lost 1 base, the J end lost 0 bases, and 8 bases lay between the germline ends. The V gene's germline CDR1 is GTSNPN and CDR2 SVGIG (reference sequence). The CDR3 runs to 14 residues. The CDR3 DNA reads TGTGCCTGGAGTGGACACCAAAGCACAGATACGCAGTATTTT. Translating it yields CAWSGHQSTDTQYF.

This clonotype occurred many times. The V and J genes are TRBV7-8 and TRBJ2-5; tentatively, D is TRBD1 (6 bases). The CDR3 runs 15 residues. Germline CDR1 SGHVS, CDR2 FQNEAQ. Between the trimmed V and J ends, which lost 1 base and 5 bases, there was a span of 14 bases. DNA for the CDR3: TGTGCCAGCAGCTTAGTAACAGGGTGGGAGGAGACCCAGTACTTC. Translated: CASSLVTGWEETQYF.

This clonotype was detected ten times or more. This chain links TRBV7-2 with TRBJ2-5; tentatively, D is TRBD1 (6 bases). V was clipped by 5 bases and J by 9 bases, with 19 bases between them. The CDR3 totals 14 residues. CDR1 and CDR2 (germline): SGHTA, FQGNSA. This chain's CDR3 is CASSPGQGSPAQYF. The CDR3 DNA follows: TGTGCCAGCAGCCCGGGACAAGGGTCTCCGGCCCAGTACTTC.